Detailed here is one T cell receptor (beta chain). No antigen is known for it. This entry comes from a study of blood T cells in healthy people across ages. Overall study findings and caveats: One million T cells yielded diversity estimates that were considered underestimates.

This CDR3 spans 14 amino acids. Trimming removed 6 bases from V and 2 bases from J; junction bases left unmatched: 5. Germline assignment: CDR1 WSHSY and CDR2 SAAADI. Primers used in a second PCR of about 7 to 12 cycles were a sample-barcoded 5' primer and a J-beta primer mix. Using its own MiXCR run on the 5' RACE reads, TCRdb lists one record per CDR3 protein. Seen here are around 940,000 distinct CDR3 sequences, about 53% observed once, and the top ten hold over 20%. Material: blood. The V call is TRBV10-2, the J call TRBJ2-3, with TRBD2 matching over 7 bases. The TCR was taken from a woman aged 55-75 years in good health. In DNA form, the CDR3 reads TGCGCCAGCAGGGCTAGCGGCCTCACAGATACGCAGTATTTT. This codes for CASRASGLTDTQYF.